This record looks at one T cell receptor (beta chain) sequence and its context. The sample originates from a study of T cell repertoires and Cas9 in healthy adults. Whole-study context: CD4 and CD8 compartments: SpCas9-reactive T cells profiled for potency, cytotoxicity, lineage.

The assay was immunoSEQ multiplex PCR, and TCRdb's table has in-frame clones only and misses some. The table lists some 15,000 clones, approximately 91% of them singletons. The source of this sequence is a human donor in good health. The specimen sequenced was Tregs (CD4+, CD25+, CD127-, CD137-, CD154-) from PBMCs; culture status not recorded.

Written as DNA, the CDR3 is TGTGCCAGCAGTCAAGGGACTAGCGGAAGGGAGCAGTACTTC. It encodes CASSQGTSGREQYF. The V call is TRBV6-1, the J call TRBJ2-7; 11 nucleotides align to TRBD2. The germline V gene has CDR1 MNHNS and CDR2 SASEGT. Losses at the gene ends were 5 bases for V and 7 bases for J; bases not matched to a gene: 7. This CDR3 is built from 14 residues.